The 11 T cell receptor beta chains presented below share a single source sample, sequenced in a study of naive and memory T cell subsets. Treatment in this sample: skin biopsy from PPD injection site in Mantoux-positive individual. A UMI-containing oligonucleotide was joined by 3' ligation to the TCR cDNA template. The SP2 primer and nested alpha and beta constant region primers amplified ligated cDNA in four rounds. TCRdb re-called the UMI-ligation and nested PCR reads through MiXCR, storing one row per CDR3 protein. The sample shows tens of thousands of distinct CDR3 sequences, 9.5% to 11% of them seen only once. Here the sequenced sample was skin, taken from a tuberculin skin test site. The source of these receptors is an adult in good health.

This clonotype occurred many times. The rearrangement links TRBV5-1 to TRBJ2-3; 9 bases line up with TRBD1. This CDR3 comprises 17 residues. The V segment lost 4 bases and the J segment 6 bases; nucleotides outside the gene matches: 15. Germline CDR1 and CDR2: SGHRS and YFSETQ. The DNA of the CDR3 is TGCGCCAGCAGCCGTAATCCCCAACAGGGGGCGACGGATACGCAGTATTTT. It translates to CASSRNPQQGATDTQYF.

Here the CDR3 DNA reads TGCAGTGCTAGTCCTCGGGACAGGGGCTCCTACGAGCAGTACTTC. It specifies CSASPRDRGSYEQYF. The chain has TRBV20-1 and TRBJ2-7; 10 nucleotides line up with TRBD1. The junction had 5 bases not matched to a gene; V was cut back by 3 bases and J by 0 bases. There are 15 residues in the CDR3. CDR1 is DFQATT, CDR2 SNEGSKA, per germline (reference sequence).

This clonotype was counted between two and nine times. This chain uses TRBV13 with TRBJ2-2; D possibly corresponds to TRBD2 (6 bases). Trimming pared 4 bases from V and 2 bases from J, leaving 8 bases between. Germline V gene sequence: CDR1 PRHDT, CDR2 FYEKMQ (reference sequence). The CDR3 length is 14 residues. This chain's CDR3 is CASSYGTNTGELFF. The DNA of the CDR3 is TGTGCCAGCAGCTACGGGACTAACACCGGGGAGCTGTTTTTT.

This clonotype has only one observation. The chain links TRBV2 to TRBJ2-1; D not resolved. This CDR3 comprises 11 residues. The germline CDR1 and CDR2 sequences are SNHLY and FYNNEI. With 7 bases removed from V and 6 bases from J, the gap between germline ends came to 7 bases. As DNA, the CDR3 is TGTGCCAGCACCCGGAGCAATGAGCAGTTCTTC. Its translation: CASTRSNEQFF.

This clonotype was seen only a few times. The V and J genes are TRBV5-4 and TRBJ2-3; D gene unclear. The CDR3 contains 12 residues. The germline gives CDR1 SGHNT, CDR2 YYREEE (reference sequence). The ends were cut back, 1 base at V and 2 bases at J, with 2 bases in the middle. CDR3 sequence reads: CASSLHTDTQYF. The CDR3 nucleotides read TGTGCCAGCAGCTTGCACACAGATACGCAGTATTTT. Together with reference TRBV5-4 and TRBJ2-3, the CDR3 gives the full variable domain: ETGVTQSPTHLIKTRGQQVTLRCSSQSGHNTVSWYQQALGQGPQFIFQYYREEENGRGNFPPRFSGLQFPNYSSELNVNALELDDSALYLCASSLHTDTQYFGPGTRLTVL.

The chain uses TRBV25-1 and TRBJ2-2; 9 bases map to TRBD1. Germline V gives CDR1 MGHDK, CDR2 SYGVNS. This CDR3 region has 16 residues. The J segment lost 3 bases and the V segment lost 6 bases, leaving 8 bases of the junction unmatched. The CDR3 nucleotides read TGTGCCAGCAGCCCTGGGGGACAGGGTTACACCGGGGAGCTGTTTTTT. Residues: CASSPGGQGYTGELFF.

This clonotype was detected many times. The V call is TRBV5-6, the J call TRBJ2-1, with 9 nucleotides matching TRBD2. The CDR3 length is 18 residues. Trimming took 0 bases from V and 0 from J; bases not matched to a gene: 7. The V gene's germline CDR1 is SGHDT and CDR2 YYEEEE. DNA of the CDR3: TGTGCCAGCAGCTTGGTTAGCGGGGGAACGAGCTCCTACAATGAGCAGTTCTTC. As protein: CASSLVSGGTSSYNEQFF.

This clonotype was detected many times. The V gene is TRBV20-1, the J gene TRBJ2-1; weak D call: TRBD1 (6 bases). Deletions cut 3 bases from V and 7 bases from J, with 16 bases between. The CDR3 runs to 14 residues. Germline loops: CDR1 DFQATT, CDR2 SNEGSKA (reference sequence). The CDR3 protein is CSASWQRGTNEQFF. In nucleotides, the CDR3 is TGCAGTGCTAGTTGGCAGAGGGGGACAAATGAGCAGTTCTTC.

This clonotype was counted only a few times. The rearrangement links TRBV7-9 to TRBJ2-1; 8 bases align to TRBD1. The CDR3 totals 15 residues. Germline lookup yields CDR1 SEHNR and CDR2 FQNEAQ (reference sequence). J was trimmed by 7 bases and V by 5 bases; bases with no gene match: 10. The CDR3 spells CASSPGTGYRNEQFF. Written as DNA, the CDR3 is TGTGCCAGCAGCCCCGGGACAGGTTATAGGAATGAGCAGTTCTTC.

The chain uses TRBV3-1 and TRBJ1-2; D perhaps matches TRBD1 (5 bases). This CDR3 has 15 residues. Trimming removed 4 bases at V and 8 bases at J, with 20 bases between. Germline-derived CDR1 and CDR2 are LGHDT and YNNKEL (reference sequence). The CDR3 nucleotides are TGTGCCAGCAGCCCTACCCGGGGGTCACTGGGCGGCTACACCTTC. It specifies CASSPTRGSLGGYTF.

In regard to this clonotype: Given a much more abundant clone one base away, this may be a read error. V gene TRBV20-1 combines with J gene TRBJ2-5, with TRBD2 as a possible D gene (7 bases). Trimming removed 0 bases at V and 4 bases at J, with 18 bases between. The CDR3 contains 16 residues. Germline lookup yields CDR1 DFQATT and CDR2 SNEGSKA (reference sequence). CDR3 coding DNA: TGCAGTGCTAGAGATTGGGAGGGGGGGCCTGGAGAGACCCAGTACTTC. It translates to CSARDWEGGPGETQYF.